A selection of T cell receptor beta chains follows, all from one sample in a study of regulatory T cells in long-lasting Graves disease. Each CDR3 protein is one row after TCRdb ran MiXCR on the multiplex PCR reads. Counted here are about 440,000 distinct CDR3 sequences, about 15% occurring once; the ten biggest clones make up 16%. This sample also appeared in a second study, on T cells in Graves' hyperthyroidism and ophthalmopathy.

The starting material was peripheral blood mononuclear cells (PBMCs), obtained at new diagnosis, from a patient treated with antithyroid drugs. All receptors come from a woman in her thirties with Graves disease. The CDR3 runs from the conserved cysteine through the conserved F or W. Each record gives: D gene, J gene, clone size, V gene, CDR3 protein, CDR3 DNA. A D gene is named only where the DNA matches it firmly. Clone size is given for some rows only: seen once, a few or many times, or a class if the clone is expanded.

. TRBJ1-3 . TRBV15 CATSRVGIFTGNTIYF TGTGCCACCAGCAGAGTTGGCATCTTTACTGGAAACACCATATATTTT
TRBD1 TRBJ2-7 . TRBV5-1 CACTRSGGVIYGQYF TGCGCCTGCACACGATCAGGGGGCGTTATCTACGGCCAGTACTTC
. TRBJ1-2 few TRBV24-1 CATSDPGTDAYGYTF TGTGCCACCAGTGACCCCGGGACTGACGCCTATGGCTACACCTTC
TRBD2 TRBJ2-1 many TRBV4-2 CASSQAPIGTSFNEQFF TGTGCCAGCAGCCAAGCCCCGATCGGGACTAGTTTCAATGAGCAGTTCTTC
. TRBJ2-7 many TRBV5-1 CASSLGYSLDPYEQYF TGCGCCAGCAGCTTGGGTTACAGCCTTGACCCATACGAGCAGTACTTC
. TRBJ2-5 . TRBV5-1 CASSLAGSLETQYF TGCGCCAGCAGCTTGGCCGGATCGCTAGAGACCCAGTACTTC
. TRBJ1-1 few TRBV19 CASSMTPMNTEAFF TGTGCCAGTAGTATGACACCCATGAACACTGAAGCTTTCTTT
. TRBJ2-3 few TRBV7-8 CASRGRAGDTDTQYF TGTGCCAGCAGGGGACGGGCGGGTGACACAGATACGCAGTATTTT
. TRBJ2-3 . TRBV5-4 CASSQPDGTDTQYF TGTGCCAGCAGCCAACCGGACGGCACAGATACGCAGTATTTT
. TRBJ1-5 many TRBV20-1 CSVREQANQPQHF TGCAGTGTCAGGGAACAGGCTAATCAGCCCCAGCATTTT
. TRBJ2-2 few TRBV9 CASSRSPGELFF TGTGCCAGCAGCAGGTCCCCCGGGGAGCTGTTTTTT
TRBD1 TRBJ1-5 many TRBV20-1 CSATGTGGARQPQHF TGCAGTGCCACCGGGACAGGGGGCGCGAGGCAGCCCCAGCATTTT
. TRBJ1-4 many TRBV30 CAWSVRVNEKLFF TGTGCCTGGAGTGTGCGGGTTAATGAAAAACTGTTTTTT
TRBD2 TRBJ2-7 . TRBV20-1 CSARPPPGTSGVLAPKREQYF TGCAGTGCTAGACCCCCCCCCGGGACTAGCGGTGTTTTAGCGCCGAAACGCGAGCAGTACTTC
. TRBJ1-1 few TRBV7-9 CASDRRLVAFF TGTGCCAGCGACAGGAGGCTGGTAGCTTTCTTT
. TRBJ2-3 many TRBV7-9 CASSHADSRRGDTQYF TGTGCCAGCAGCCACGCGGACAGCCGGAGGGGGGATACGCAGTATTTT
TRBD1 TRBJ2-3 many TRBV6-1 CASSDTGGIWGSTDTQYF TGTGCCAGCAGTGACACAGGGGGAATCTGGGGAAGCACAGATACGCAGTATTTT
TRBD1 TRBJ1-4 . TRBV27 CASSLGQGYGTDEKLFF TGTGCCAGCAGTTTGGGACAGGGGTACGGGACGGATGAAAAACTGTTTTTT
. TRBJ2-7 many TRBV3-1 CASSQSPSNEQYF TGTGCCAGCAGCCAATCCCCTAGCAACGAGCAGTACTTC
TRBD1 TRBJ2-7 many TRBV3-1 CASSGRDRGYGAYEQYF TGTGCCAGCAGCGGTCGGGACAGGGGTTACGGAGCCTACGAGCAGTACTTC
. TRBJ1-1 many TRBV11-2 CASSLEGGIAFF TGTGCCAGCAGCTTAGAAGGAGGGATCGCTTTCTTT
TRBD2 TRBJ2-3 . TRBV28 CASSSLGLAGGREFGDTQYF TGTGCCAGCAGCTCCCTGGGACTAGCGGGAGGGCGAGAGTTCGGAGATACGCAGTATTTT
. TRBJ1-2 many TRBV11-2 CASSPYDVPYGYTF TGTGCCAGCAGCCCCTACGATGTGCCCTATGGCTACACCTTC
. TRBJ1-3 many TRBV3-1 CASSQGSGGNTIYF TGTGCCAGCAGCCAAGGTTCTGGTGGAAACACCATATATTTT
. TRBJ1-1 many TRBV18 CASFPEGRRNTEAFF TGTGCCAGCTTCCCCGAAGGGAGGCGAAACACTGAAGCTTTCTTT
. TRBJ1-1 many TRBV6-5 CASSYSMGGAGGQGAFF TGTGCCAGCAGTTACTCGATGGGGGGCGCCGGGGGACAAGGGGCTTTCTTT
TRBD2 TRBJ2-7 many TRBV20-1 CSARDWTSAGDSYEQYF TGCAGTGCTAGAGATTGGACCTCAGCGGGAGACTCCTACGAGCAGTACTTC
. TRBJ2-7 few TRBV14 CASSQTARGDYEQYF TGTGCCAGCAGCCAAACGGCCCGAGGGGACTACGAGCAGTACTTC
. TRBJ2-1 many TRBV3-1 CASSQEAGLRGNNEQFF TGTGCCAGCAGCCAAGAGGCGGGCCTTCGGGGGAACAATGAGCAGTTCTTC
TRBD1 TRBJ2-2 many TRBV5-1 CASSFGTDITGELFF TGCGCCAGCAGCTTTGGGACAGACATCACCGGGGAGCTGTTTTTT
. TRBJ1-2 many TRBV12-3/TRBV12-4 CASSSSVGIYGYTF TGTGCCAGCAGCTCTAGCGTCGGCATCTATGGCTACACCTTC
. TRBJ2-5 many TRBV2 CASSGGLRQETQYF TGTGCCAGCAGTGGGGGGCTACGACAAGAGACCCAGTACTTC
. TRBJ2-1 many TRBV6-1 CASRTQVGNEQFF TGTGCCAGCAGGACACAAGTAGGGAATGAGCAGTTCTTC
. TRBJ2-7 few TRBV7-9 CASSPRQGGKDEQYF TGTGCCAGCAGCCCACGGCAGGGGGGTAAAGACGAGCAGTACTTC
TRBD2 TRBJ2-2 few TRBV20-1 CSVSGGRTGELFF TGCAGCGTATCGGGGGGGCGGACCGGGGAGCTGTTTTTT
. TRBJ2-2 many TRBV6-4 CASSEEGATGELFF TGTGCCAGCAGTGAGGAGGGGGCCACCGGGGAGCTGTTTTTT
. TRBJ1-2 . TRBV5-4 CAGSLILSGSDGYTF TGTGCCGGCAGCTTGATACTTTCAGGAAGCGATGGCTACACCTTC
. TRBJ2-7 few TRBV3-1 CASSPPGAPDFYEQYF TGTGCCAGCAGCCCGCCAGGGGCCCCAGACTTCTACGAGCAGTACTTC
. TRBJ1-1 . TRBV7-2 CASSLGGNTETFF TGTGCCAGCAGCTTAGGAGGGAACACTGAAACTTTCTTT
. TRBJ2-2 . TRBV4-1 CASSQVQGIRTGELFF TGCGCCAGCAGCCAAGTTCAGGGGATTCGGACCGGGGAGCTGTTTTTT
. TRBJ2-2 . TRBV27 CASSLLVRKRGVRTGGLFF TGTGCCAGCAGTTTATTAGTTCGAAAGAGGGGAGTAAGAACCGGGGGGCTGTTTTTT
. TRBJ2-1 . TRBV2 CASSWEIPEQFF TGTGCCAGCAGTTGGGAGATACCTGAGCAGTTCTTC
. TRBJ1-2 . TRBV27 CASSPRRGGDGSTF TGTGCCAGCAGCCCCCGTCGTGGGGGGGATGGCTCCACCTTC
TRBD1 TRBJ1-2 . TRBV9 CASSATLQGAANYGYTF TGTGCCAGCAGCGCAACCCTACAGGGGGCGGCGAACTATGGCTACACCTTC
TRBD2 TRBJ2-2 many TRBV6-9 CASSYPSGTSGKGGELFF TGTGCCAGCAGTTACCCCTCCGGGACTAGCGGGAAGGGCGGGGAGCTGTTTTTT
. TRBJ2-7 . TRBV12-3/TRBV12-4 CASSPRAGALSYEQYF TGTGCCAGCAGCCCCCGAGCGGGTGCGCTCTCCTACGAGCAGTACTTC
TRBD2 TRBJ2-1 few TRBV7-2 CASSLGTSGSRQQFF TGTGCCAGCAGCTTAGGGACTAGCGGGAGCCGTCAGCAGTTCTTC
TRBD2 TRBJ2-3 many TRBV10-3 CAIKGLAGSTDTQYF TGTGCCATCAAGGGACTAGCGGGGAGCACAGATACGCAGTATTTT
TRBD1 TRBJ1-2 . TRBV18 CASSPPPRTGGPINYGYTF TGTGCCAGCTCACCACCTCCCAGAACAGGGGGTCCCATTAACTATGGCTACACCTTC
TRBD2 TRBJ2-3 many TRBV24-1 CATSDSGTSGSTDTQYF TGTGCCACCAGTGATTCCGGGACTAGCGGGAGCACAGATACGCAGTATTTT
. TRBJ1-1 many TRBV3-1 CASSQEIRRVGEAFF TGTGCCAGCAGCCAAGAAATCCGCAGGGTCGGGGAAGCTTTCTTT
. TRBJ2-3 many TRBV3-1 CASSRAGSADTQYF TGTGCCAGCAGCCGTGCAGGGTCCGCAGATACGCAGTATTTT
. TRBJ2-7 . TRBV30 CAWSNGGLYEQYF TGTGCCTGGAGTAACGGCGGGCTCTACGAGCAGTACTTC
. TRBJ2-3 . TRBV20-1 CSATAQTGPTQYF TGCAGTGCGACCGCCCAGACAGGTCCTACGCAGTATTTT
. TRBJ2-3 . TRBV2 CASSELEADTQYF TGTGCCAGCAGTGAACTGGAGGCAGATACGCAGTATTTT
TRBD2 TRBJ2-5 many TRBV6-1 CASTRGRAGETQYF TGTGCCAGCACGCGCGGGAGGGCAGGGGAGACCCAGTACTTC
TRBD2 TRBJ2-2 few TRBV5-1 CASSFGGSRSGELFF TGCGCCAGCAGCTTCGGCGGGAGTAGGTCCGGGGAGCTGTTTTTT